This T cell receptor (beta chain) was documented in a study of blood T cells in healthy people across ages. CDR3 size: 15 residues. Trimming took off 6 bases at V and 2 bases at J, with 18 bases between the two ends. Germline V gene sequence: CDR1 SGHRS, CDR2 YFSETQ. Together with a sample-barcoded 5' primer, a J-beta primer mix was included in a second PCR lasting roughly 6 to 12 cycles. A single record per CDR3 protein comes from TCRdb applying MiXCR to the 5' RACE reads. The sample has about 1,500,000 distinct CDR3 sequences; about 30% are singletons. The sample consisted of blood. The genes are TRBV5-1 and TRBJ2-7; D is unclear. The origin of this receptor is a woman younger than 45 in good health. The CDR3 DNA sequence: TGCGCCAGCAAAACTCAGCTCAGCGCTACCTACGAGCAGTACTTC. This translates into CASKTQLSATYEQYF.